This T cell receptor beta chain comes out of a study of control samples from healthy donors and cancer patients (dated by TCRdb to between 2020 and 2021). CDR1 and CDR2 (MNHEY, SVGAGI) derive from the germline V gene. The CDR3, from cysteine to phenylalanine, totals 15 residues. Only the CDR3 part of the read is kept: 45 bases, read in frame from the first base. After removal of 8 bases from V and 9 bases from J, the junction retains 12 bases not matched to a gene. This clone occurred a few times. Its binding antigen is unknown. Per-base qualities were not stored, and no clone one base away is much larger. Libraries were built with the immunoSEQ multiplex PCR assay. The clones in this table, taken by TCRdb from immuneACCESS, are in-frame only. Not every clone is retained; where verified, under half of the shortfall comes from an unresolved V gene, and the cause of the rest is unknown. Here the sample has about 34,000 clones; more than 85% occur a single time. The leading ten clones occupy more than 1.5% of the sample.

Sequencing used PBMCs. The clonotype comes from a woman in her thirties or forties with lung cancer. Recombination linked TRBV6-5 to TRBJ2-1, with 11 junctional bases fitting TRBD1. The nucleotide sequence reads as follows: TGTGCCAGCCGAACCCGGACAGGGGGCAACGGTGAGCAGTTCTTC. Its product reads: CASRTRTGGNGEQFF.